This T cell receptor beta chain was identified during a study of T cell repertoires in cytomegalovirus infection. Findings of the study overall: HLA-C-restricted, CMV-specific TCR beta clonotypes were dominant ex vivo.

As to this clonotype: Its antigen is still unknown.

V was pared by 4 bases and J by 0 bases, with 19 bases between. CDR1 is SGDLS, CDR2 YYNGEE, per germline. The CDR3 has 18 amino acids. MiXCR was run by TCRdb on the reads, yielding one entry per CDR3 protein. The sample lists 450,000 to 600,000 distinct CDR3 sequences, approximately 11% occurring once. The sequence was obtained from a human donor in good health (CMV status not recorded). Some clones in this sample may be carry-over from other donors' samples. The V call is TRBV9, the J call TRBJ2-2; D may correspond to TRBD1 or TRBD2 (5 bases each). Material: PBMCs. CDR3: CASSPPPGRDANTGELFF. The DNA for the CDR3 is TGTGCCAGCAGCCCACCCCCTGGCAGGGACGCGAACACCGGGGAGCTGTTTTTT.